This passage covers 12 T cell receptor beta chains from one sample sequenced in a study of response to subunit inactivated influenza vaccine. TCRdb reprocessed the RT-PCR reads via MiXCR and lists one record per CDR3 protein. This sample has about 170,000 distinct CDR3 sequences; over 8.5% occur once, and the top ten carry under 40%. Sample: CD8+ T cells sorted from PBMCs, taken approximately 25 months after vaccination. The receptor source for this set is a man between 50 and 69 years old who received an inactivated influenza vaccine.

The genes are TRBV11-2 and TRBJ2-2, with D hard to call. Trimming left V 1 base short and J 0 bases short, with 3 bases between. The CDR3 has 14 amino acids. The germline gives CDR1 SGHAT, CDR2 FQNNGV. The CDR3 region is CASSLVTNTGELFF. In DNA form, the CDR3 reads TGTGCCAGCAGCTTAGTTACGAACACCGGGGAGCTGTTTTTT. The whole variable domain, remainder taken from reference TRBV11-2 and TRBJ2-2, is EAGVAQSPRYKIIEKRQSVAFWCNPISGHATLYWYQQILGQGPKLLIQFQNNGVVDDSQLPKDRFSAERLKGVDSTLKIQPAKLEDSAVYLCASSLVTNTGELFFGEGSRLTVL.

There are many counts of this clonotype. V and J are TRBV27 and TRBJ2-2; D is possibly TRBD2 (7 bases). In germline, CDR1 is MNHEY, CDR2 SMNVEV (reference sequence). The CDR3 extends over 15 amino acids. V shed 2 bases and J shed 6 bases, with 13 bases lying between them. Here the CDR3 reads CASSLLGGQAGELFF. For the CDR3, the DNA is TGTGCCAGCAGTTTACTGGGGGGGCAGGCCGGGGAGCTGTTTTTT.

V is TRBV7-1 and J is TRBJ2-3; 8 bases are a match to TRBD1. TRBV7-1 is an ORF for which the function is uncertain. This CDR3 has 22 amino acids. The V gene end was trimmed by 3 bases and the J gene end by 0 bases; junction bases not matched to a gene: 23. The CDR3 DNA is TGTGCCAGCAGCTCGGGCCGGACAGGGAGGTTTCGTCGGGACCCTAGCACAGATACGCAGTATTTT. It encodes CASSSGRTGRFRRDPSTDTQYF.

This clonotype was seen ten or more times. V is TRBV5-1 and J is TRBJ2-1, with 8 bases aligning to TRBD2. V gave up 0 bases and J gave up 7 bases; unmatched junction bases: 9. This CDR3 spans 16 amino acids. Germline V lookup: CDR1 SGHRS, CDR2 YFSETQ. CDR3 DNA sequence: TGCGCCAGCAGCTTGGCCGGGTCGGGGGGGCCGAATGAGCAGTTCTTC. This sequence encodes CASSLAGSGGPNEQFF. Combining the CDR3 with reference TRBV5-1 and TRBJ2-1 gives the whole variable domain KAGVTQTPRYLIKTRGQQVTLSCSPISGHRSVSWYQQTPGQGLQFLFEYFSETQRNKGNFPGRFSGRQFSNSRSEMNVSTLELGDSALYLCASSLAGSGGPNEQFFGPGTRLTVL.

The V and J genes are TRBV28 and TRBJ2-1; TRBD2 aligns across 7 bases. J was trimmed by 4 bases and V by 5 bases; bases with no gene match: 8. Germline assignment: CDR1 MDHEN and CDR2 SYDVKM. The CDR3 is made up of 15 amino acids. The CDR3 nucleotides read TGTGCCAGCAGTGGGGTGGGGGGGAGTTACAATGAGCAGTTCTTC. Translating gives CASSGVGGSYNEQFF.

The J gene is TRBJ2-2, the V gene TRBV7-6, with D possibly being TRBD2 (6 bases). Trimming pared 1 base from V and 3 bases from J, leaving 24 bases between. Germline lookup yields CDR1 SGHVS and CDR2 FNYEAQ. The CDR3 sequence is 20 residues long. CDR3 nucleotide sequence: TGTGCCAGCAGCTTAGAGCCCCCTTTAGTACGAGCGGGTTACACCGGGGAGCTGTTTTTT. Residues: CASSLEPPLVRAGYTGELFF.

This clonotype was observed a handful of times. This chain uses TRBV27 with TRBJ2-3, with TRBD2 matching 13 bases. V dropped 6 bases and J dropped 3; count of bases not matched to a gene: 6. CDR3 length: 16 residues. Germline CDR1 reads MNHEY; CDR2 reads SMNVEV (reference sequence). CDR3 sequence reads: CASSAGTSGNTDTQYF. CDR3 bases: TGTGCCAGCAGCGCGGGGACTAGCGGGAATACAGATACGCAGTATTTT.

Here the CDR3 reads CSARDSNQPQHF. The CDR3 DNA sequence: TGCAGTGCTAGGGACAGTAATCAGCCCCAGCATTTT. The gene calls are TRBV20-1 and TRBJ1-5; weak D call: TRBD1 (6 bases). The CDR3 runs to 12 residues. Germline V gives CDR1 DFQATT, CDR2 SNEGSKA (reference sequence). Trimming removed 3 bases at V and 4 bases at J, with 7 bases between.

CDR3 protein: CSARDLLAGGLGYEQYF. In nucleotides, the CDR3 is TGCAGTGCTAGAGATCTGCTAGCGGGAGGGTTGGGCTACGAGCAGTACTTC. The V call is TRBV20-1, the J call TRBJ2-7, with 12 positions matching TRBD2. The CDR3 runs 17 residues. Germline CDR1 DFQATT, CDR2 SNEGSKA (reference sequence). V was pared by 0 bases and J by 3 bases, with 9 bases of the junction left unmatched.

The V gene is TRBV5-6, the J gene TRBJ2-5; a possible D gene is TRBD1 (7 bases). CDR1 is SGHDT and CDR2 is YYEEEE in the germline V gene. This CDR3 spans 14 amino acids. The ends were cut back, 4 bases at V and 1 base at J, with 11 bases in the middle. The CDR3 DNA sequence: TGTGCCAGCAGCGGAGGGGACAGCCAAGAGACCCAGTACTTC. It encodes CASSGGDSQETQYF. The whole variable domain, remainder taken from reference TRBV5-6 and TRBJ2-5, is DAGVTQSPTHLIKTRGQQVTLRCSPKSGHDTVSWYQQALGQGPQFIFQYYEEEERQRGNFPDRFSGHQFPNYSSELNVNALLLGDSALYLCASSGGDSQETQYFGPGTRLLVL.

The rearrangement joins TRBV19 to TRBJ2-3; D unclear. CDR1 is LNHDA, CDR2 SQIVND, per germline (reference sequence). The CDR3 has 13 residues. V was clipped by 8 bases and J by 2 bases, with 11 bases between them. CDR3 bases: TGTGCCAGTCTCGACCGCCTCACAGATACGCAGTATTTT. Its translation is CASLDRLTDTQYF. The full variable domain, with the rest looked up from reference TRBV19 and TRBJ2-3, is DGGITQSPKYLFRKEGQNVTLSCEQNLNHDAMYWYRQDPGQGLRLIYYSQIVNDFQKGDIAEGYSVSREKKESFPLTVTSAQKNPTAFYLCASLDRLTDTQYFGPGTRLTVL.

The table lists this clonotype with a few counts. V is TRBV11-2 and J is TRBJ2-1; TRBD2 aligns across 7 bases. CDR3 length equals 13 residues. Trimming cost V 7 bases and J 4 bases; bases outside gene matches: 4. Germline assignment: CDR1 SGHAT and CDR2 FQNNGV. In DNA, the CDR3 is TGTGCCAGCACAGAGGGAGGGTACAATGAGCAGTTCTTC. Its translation is CASTEGGYNEQFF. The full variable domain, rest sourced from reference TRBV11-2 and TRBJ2-1, is EAGVAQSPRYKIIEKRQSVAFWCNPISGHATLYWYQQILGQGPKLLIQFQNNGVVDDSQLPKDRFSAERLKGVDSTLKIQPAKLEDSAVYLCASTEGGYNEQFFGPGTRLTVL.